The clone carrying this TCR beta chain was counted ten times or more. Its antigen is undetermined. This sample is drawn from a study of blood T cells in healthy people across ages. Study conclusions and caveats: Not knowing donor CMV status may have confounded expanded clonotype changes.

The CDR3 runs to 14 residues. V dropped 4 bases and J dropped 4 bases, with 11 bases sitting between them. The V gene's germline CDR1 is DFQATT and CDR2 SNEGSKA (reference sequence). Sample-barcoded 5' priming and a J-beta primer mix drove a second PCR of roughly 6 to 12 cycles. TCRdb reprocessed the 5' RACE reads via MiXCR and lists one record per CDR3 protein. The table shows fewer than 900,000 distinct CDR3 sequences, with approximately 43% occurring only once. In terms of origin and age, donors were healthy Caucasian individuals from Russia aged roughly 6 to 100. With each sample, at least 5.5 micrograms of total RNA were extracted.

This sequence originates from a woman between 55 and 75 years old in good health. Sequenced sample: blood. The chain has TRBV20-1 and TRBJ2-6; unclear D gene. Written as DNA, the CDR3 is TGCAGTGCTAACCCTGGGGAAGGGGCCAACGTCCTGACTTTC. It translates to CSANPGEGANVLTF.